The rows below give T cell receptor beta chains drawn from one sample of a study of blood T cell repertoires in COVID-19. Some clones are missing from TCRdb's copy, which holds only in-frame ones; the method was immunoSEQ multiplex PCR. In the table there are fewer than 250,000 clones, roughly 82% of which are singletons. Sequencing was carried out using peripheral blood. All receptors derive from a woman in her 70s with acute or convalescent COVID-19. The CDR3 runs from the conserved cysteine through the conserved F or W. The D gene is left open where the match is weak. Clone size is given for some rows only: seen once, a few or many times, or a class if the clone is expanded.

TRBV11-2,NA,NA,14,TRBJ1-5,CASSESGGVQPQHF,TGTGCCAGCAGCGAGTCGGGGGGCGTCCAGCCCCAGCATTTT
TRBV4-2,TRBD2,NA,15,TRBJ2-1,CASSLTSGGHNEQFF,TGTGCCAGCAGCTTGACTAGCGGGGGGCACAATGAGCAGTTCTTC
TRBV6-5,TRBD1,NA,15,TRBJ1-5,CASSPQGKSNQPQHF,TGTGCCAGCAGTCCACAGGGGAAAAGCAATCAGCCCCAGCATTTT
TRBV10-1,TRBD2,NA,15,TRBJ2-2,CASSEWSGGSGELFF,TGCGCCAGCAGTGAATGGAGCGGGGGTTCCGGGGAGCTGTTTTTT
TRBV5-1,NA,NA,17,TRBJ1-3,CASSLDLAGGTGNTIYF,TGCGCCAGCAGCTTGGATCTTGCGGGAGGGACTGGAAACACCATATATTTT
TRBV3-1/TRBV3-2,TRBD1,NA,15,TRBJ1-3,CASSQPRTGGNTIYF,TGTGCCAGCAGCCAGCCCAGGACAGGCGGAAACACCATATATTTT
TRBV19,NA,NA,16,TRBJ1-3,CASSTFGETSGNTIYF,TGTGCCAGTAGTACCTTCGGAGAAACCTCTGGAAACACCATATATTTT
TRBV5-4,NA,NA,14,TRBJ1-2,CASSFRGVNYGYTF,TGTGCCAGCAGCTTCAGGGGTGTCAACTATGGCTACACCTTC
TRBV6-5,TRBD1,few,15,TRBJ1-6,CASSFRTGTNSPLHF,TGTGCCAGCAGTTTTCGGACAGGGACTAATTCACCCCTCCACTTT
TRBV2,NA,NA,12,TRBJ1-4,CAGSRLGEKLFF,TGTGCCGGGTCTCGTCTCGGGGAAAAACTGTTTTTT